Below are 20 T cell receptor beta chains sequenced from a single sample in a study of blood T cells in healthy people across ages. Next came a second PCR, run for about 7 to 12 cycles, which used a sample-barcoded 5' primer along with a J-beta primer mix. TCRdb reprocessed the 5' RACE reads via MiXCR and lists one record per CDR3 protein. Of 700,000 or so distinct CDR3 sequences listed, roughly two fifths are singletons. Specimen: blood. These receptors came from an elderly man in good health.

This clonotype was seen a handful of times. V gene TRBV3-1 combines with J gene TRBJ2-3; D call uncertain. The CDR3 runs to 18 residues. In germline, CDR1 is LGHDT, CDR2 YNNKEL (reference sequence). V lost 3 bases, J lost 2 bases, and 21 bases lay in between. The CDR3 region is CASSHSLVRDKDTDTQYF. DNA of the CDR3: TGTGCCAGCAGCCACAGCCTAGTCCGAGACAAAGACACAGATACGCAGTATTTT.

The chain carries TRBV7-2 and TRBJ2-7, with D possibly being TRBD1 or TRBD2 (6 bases each). Germline V CDR1 and CDR2: SGHTA, FQGNSA. Trimming took off 5 bases at V and 0 bases at J, with 11 bases between the two ends. The CDR3 spans 14 residues. Here the CDR3 reads CASSRGTSSYEQYF. The CDR3 DNA sequence: TGTGCCAGCAGCCGCGGGACAAGCTCCTACGAGCAGTACTTC.

This clonotype was counted ten times or more. This sequence joins TRBV6-5 and TRBJ2-7; 9 nucleotides line up with TRBD1. Germline V gives CDR1 MNHEY, CDR2 SVGAGI. There are 15 residues in the CDR3. V lost 4 bases and J lost 2; bases outside the gene matches: 6. CDR3 coding DNA: TGTGCCAGCAGTTTCCGTGGACAGGGGACCTACGAGCAGTACTTC. The encoded protein is CASSFRGQGTYEQYF.

J is TRBJ2-2 and V is TRBV20-1; 11 bases map to TRBD1. The CDR3 loop spans 15 amino acids. Unmatched junction bases numbered 4, after V lost 0 bases and J lost 7 bases. Looked up from germline, CDR1 is DFQATT and CDR2 is SNEGSKA (reference sequence). Here the CDR3 reads CSARDGQGAGGELFF. CDR3 bases: TGCAGTGCTAGAGACGGACAGGGGGCCGGCGGGGAGCTGTTTTTT.

This clonotype came up a few times. The chain employs TRBV3-1 and TRBJ2-5; 15 bases are a match to TRBD2. The CDR3 extends over 19 amino acids. Unmatched junction bases numbered 13, after V lost 4 bases and J lost 4 bases. Per germline, CDR1 LGHDT and CDR2 YNNKEL (reference sequence). The DNA for the CDR3 is TGTGCCAGCAGCCTTCTTGGACTAGCGGGGGGGCCAGGTACAGAGACCCAGTACTTC. Protein sequence: CASSLLGLAGGPGTETQYF.

This clonotype was seen only a few times. This chain connects TRBV7-3 to TRBJ1-1; no firm D call. Germline CDR1 SGHTA, CDR2 FQGTGA. The CDR3 totals 13 residues. Trimming cost V 0 bases and J 4 bases, with 6 bases left between them. The CDR3 DNA reads TGTGCCAGCAGCTTAACTTTAAGCACTGAAGCTTTCTTT. It yields the protein CASSLTLSTEAFF. The whole variable domain, filled in from reference TRBV7-3 and TRBJ1-1, reads GAGVSQTPSNKVTEKGKYVELRCDPISGHTALYWYRQSLGQGPEFLIYFQGTGAADDSGLPNDRFFAVRPEGSVSTLKIQRTERGDSAVYLCASSLTLSTEAFFGQGTRLTVV.

The chain employs TRBV7-2 and TRBJ2-7; tentative D call: TRBD2 (5 bases). The CDR3 contains 14 residues. Germline V lookup: CDR1 SGHTA, CDR2 FQGNSA. V gave up 4 bases and J gave up 0 bases, with 10 bases separating them. The CDR3 coding sequence is TGTGCCAGCAGCTCGGACTTCTCCTCCTACGAGCAGTACTTC. Translated: CASSSDFSSYEQYF.

There are a few counts of this clonotype. Relative to the germline gene, one junction end is altered; a read error may explain this. This chain joins TRBV24-1 and TRBJ2-7, with 10 bases aligning to TRBD1. The CDR3 loop spans 15 amino acids. Germline-derived CDR1 and CDR2 are KGHDR and SFDVKD. CDR3 loop: CAASDRGQGINEQYF. In DNA, the CDR3 is TGTGCCGCCAGTGATCGGGGACAGGGGATCAACGAGCAGTACTTC.

This clonotype was observed a handful of times. The chain couples TRBV20-1 to TRBJ2-7; the match to TRBD2 covers 7 bases. The CDR3 runs to 15 residues. V lost 3 bases to trimming and J lost 0 bases; unmatched junction nucleotides: 8. Germline assignment: CDR1 DFQATT and CDR2 SNEGSKA (reference sequence). CDR3 DNA sequence: TGCAGTGCTAGTGTAGGCGGGAGCAGCTCCTACGAGCAGTACTTC. Amino acids: CSASVGGSSSYEQYF.

V usage is TRBV29-1 and J usage is TRBJ2-7, with D possibly matching TRBD2 (7 bases). The CDR3 covers 15 residues. Germline V gene sequence: CDR1 SQVTM, CDR2 ANQGSEA. The ends were cut back, 5 bases at V and 1 base at J, with 18 bases in the middle. Written as DNA, the CDR3 is TGCAGCGTTTTTAGCTGGGGGGGCCGTTCCTACGAGCAGTACTTC. Its translation: CSVFSWGGRSYEQYF.

This clonotype was seen a few times. J is TRBJ2-7 and V is TRBV20-1; 7 bases align to TRBD1. The J segment lost 2 bases and the V segment lost 5 bases, leaving 9 bases of the junction unmatched. This CDR3 is built from 14 residues. Germline lookup yields CDR1 DFQATT and CDR2 SNEGSKA (reference sequence). This chain's CDR3 is CSAGPGGAPYEQYF. The CDR3 DNA is TGCAGTGCTGGACCAGGGGGTGCTCCCTACGAGCAGTACTTC.

The chain couples TRBV20-1 to TRBJ2-3; 11 bases map to TRBD2. The germline V gene has CDR1 DFQATT and CDR2 SNEGSKA (reference sequence). This CDR3 is built from 16 residues. With V trimmed by 1 base and J by 5 bases, 8 bases remained unmatched. For the CDR3, the DNA is TGCAGTGCTAGAGCGGGACTAGCGGCCTTAGGAGATACGCAGTATTTT. Translated, it gives CSARAGLAALGDTQYF.

The V and J genes are TRBV6-2 or TRBV6-3 and TRBJ2-3; TRBD2 is a possible D gene (6 bases). This CDR3 comprises 14 residues. In germline, CDR1 is MNHEY, CDR2 SVGEGT. Deletions cut 2 bases from V and 5 bases from J, with 11 bases between. The CDR3 spells CASSYMGGRDTQYF. CDR3 DNA: TGTGCCAGCAGTTACATGGGGGGTAGAGATACGCAGTATTTT.

This clonotype was seen a handful of times. The gene calls are TRBV6-2 or TRBV6-3 and TRBJ1-2; D not certain. The V gene's germline CDR1 is MNHEY and CDR2 SVGEGT. The length of the CDR3 is 12 residues. Trimming pared 6 bases from V and 4 bases from J, leaving 9 bases between. The CDR3 reads CASRPTVYGYTF. CDR3 DNA: TGTGCCAGCAGACCTACCGTCTATGGCTACACCTTC.

The chain combines TRBV7-9 with TRBJ1-2; TRBD1 matches 11 bases. The CDR3 covers 14 residues. Germline V gene data show CDR1 as SEHNR and CDR2 as FQNEAQ (reference sequence). V lost 5 bases, J lost 8 bases, and 7 bases stayed unmatched. In DNA, the CDR3 is TGTGCCAGCAGCAATGGGACAGGGGGGCGCGGCTACACCTTC. It yields the protein CASSNGTGGRGYTF.

This rearrangement joins TRBV9 to TRBJ2-3; no firm D call. Germline CDR1 is SGDLS and CDR2 is YYNGEE. The length of the CDR3 is 13 residues. V lost 3 bases to trimming and J lost 4 bases, with 9 bases between them. The DNA of the CDR3 is TGTGCCAGCAGCGCCCGGGTCTCAGATACGCAGTATTTT. Its translation is CASSARVSDTQYF.

The chain is built from TRBV11-1 and TRBJ2-1; D is uncertain. V was shortened by 5 bases and J by 5 bases, with 7 bases between the two germline ends. The CDR3 sequence is 12 residues long. In germline, CDR1 is SGHAT, CDR2 FQDESV (reference sequence). The CDR3 protein is CASSIRDNEQFF. The CDR3 DNA reads as TGTGCCAGCAGCATAAGAGACAATGAGCAGTTCTTC.

The chain joins TRBV20-1 to TRBJ2-3, with TRBD2 identical over 9 bases. The CDR3 is made up of 14 amino acids. CDR1 and CDR2 from the germline V gene are DFQATT and SNEGSKA (reference sequence). V shed 6 bases, J shed 2 bases, and the junction held 6 bases outside the gene matches. The CDR3 reads CSAALAGITDTQYF. Here the CDR3 DNA reads TGCAGTGCCGCCCTAGCGGGAATCACAGATACGCAGTATTTT.

In this sample, this clonotype turned up many times. The chain links TRBV27 to TRBJ2-1; 9 nucleotides align to TRBD2. CDR1 and CDR2 (germline): MNHEY, SMNVEV (reference sequence). The trim removed 5 bases at V and 5 bases at J, leaving 4 bases unmatched. The length of the CDR3 is 14 residues. CDR3 protein: CASSRLAENNEQFF. CDR3 bases: TGTGCCAGCAGTCGACTAGCGGAGAACAATGAGCAGTTCTTC.

This clonotype turned up a few times. The rearrangement uses TRBV28 and TRBJ2-7; 8 nucleotides agree with TRBD2. This CDR3 is built from 12 residues. The junction had 9 bases not matched to a gene; V was cut back by 6 bases and J by 11 bases. Per germline, CDR1 MDHEN and CDR2 SYDVKM. DNA for the CDR3: TGTGCCAGCAGCCCGCCGGGACTAGTTGAGTACTTC. This encodes CASSPPGLVEYF.